The clone carrying this T cell receptor beta chain was counted at least ten times. This sample is part of a study of CD8 T cells in ankylosing spondylitis. V gave up 4 bases and J gave up 1 base, with 2 bases separating them. This CDR3 is built from 11 residues. Germline V gene data show CDR1 as SQVTM and CDR2 as ANQGSEA. With molecular barcodes, quantitative 5'-RACE was used to make the TCR beta libraries. TCRdb redid the calling of the 5' RACE reads with MiXCR, one entry per CDR3 protein. The top ten clones hold roughly 23% of a sample with a few hundred thousand distinct CDR3 sequences, over 9.5% of them seen once.

V gene TRBV29-1 combines with J gene TRBJ2-1; D is undetermined. Sequences were obtained from blood, either unsorted or a sorted T cell fraction (not recorded which). This TCR derives from a male donor with ankylosing spondylitis or in good health (not recorded which). The CDR3 DNA reads as TGCAGCGTTGGTTCCTACAATGAGCAGTTCTTC. Protein: CSVGSYNEQFF.